This entry features one T cell receptor (beta chain) sequence. Antigen unknown. This record comes from a study of cytotoxic CD8 clonotypes in ibrutinib-treated CLL. Study-wide results and limits: Treatment saw public clonotypes, which were uncommon, either contract or stay stable. A rise in clonality was seen at ibrutinib response, and a fall back toward baseline was seen at progression.

Extraction of roughly 1.8 micrograms of genomic DNA from cryopreserved PBMCs supplied material for TCR beta libraries. The CDR3 totals 14 residues. CDR1 and CDR2 (germline): SQVTM, ANQGSEA. Trimming at V came to 5 bases and at J to 4 bases, leaving 7 bases not matched to a gene. The targeted sequencing depth was 1 in 200,000 to 1 in 1 million T cells. Sequencing was performed with immunoSEQ multiplex PCR; in TCRdb, only in-frame clones are kept and a portion is missing. The sample consists of around 15,000 clones, approximately 80% of them appearing once. This TCR came from a human donor with chronic lymphocytic leukemia. This specimen was PBMCs, taken before ibrutinib treatment. The chain joins TRBV29-1 to TRBJ2-2, with 7 bases identical to TRBD1. CDR3 amino acids: CSVKSGQFTGELFF. The CDR3, as DNA: TGCAGCGTTAAGTCGGGACAGTTCACCGGGGAGCTGTTTTTT.